What follows are 13 T cell receptor beta chains derived from one specimen sequenced in a study of CD8 T cells in ankylosing spondylitis. MiXCR, run by TCRdb on the 5' RACE reads, gives a single entry per CDR3 protein. This table holds a few hundred thousand distinct CDR3 sequences, 20% found once. The specimen was blood, either unsorted or a sorted T cell fraction (not recorded which). The receptors derive from a male donor with ankylosing spondylitis or in good health (not recorded which).

This clonotype turned up a few times. The chain combines TRBV27 with TRBJ2-5, with 11 positions matching TRBD1. The V gene's germline CDR1 is MNHEY and CDR2 SMNVEV (reference sequence). Trimming took 5 bases from V and 4 from J; bases not matched to a gene: 12. The CDR3 sequence is 17 residues long. CDR3 residues: CASSPSHGQGALETQYF. The CDR3 DNA follows: TGTGCCAGCAGTCCCTCACATGGACAGGGGGCTTTAGAGACCCAGTACTTC.

This clonotype was observed a few times. The CDR3 protein is CAISFGTSGSYEQYF. The CDR3, as DNA: TGTGCCATCAGTTTCGGGACTAGCGGCTCCTACGAGCAGTACTTC. The chain carries TRBV10-3 and TRBJ2-7; the match to TRBD2 covers 11 bases. Germline values: CDR1 ENHRY, CDR2 SYGVKD. The V segment lost 5 bases and the J segment 0 bases; nucleotides outside the gene matches: 3. The CDR3 loop spans 15 amino acids.

V and J are TRBV5-1 and TRBJ2-1; D may be TRBD1 (6 bases). Germline values: CDR1 SGHRS, CDR2 YFSETQ. The CDR3 has 15 residues. V was pared by 5 bases and J by 0 bases, with 12 bases between. This CDR3 reads CASRPDRSSYNEQFF. CDR3 DNA sequence: TGCGCCAGCAGACCTGACAGGAGCTCCTACAATGAGCAGTTCTTC.

The V gene is TRBV29-1, the J gene TRBJ2-3; weak D call: TRBD2 (6 bases). CDR1 is SQVTM, CDR2 ANQGSEA, per germline. The CDR3 consists of 15 residues. V lost 3 bases to trimming and J lost 5 bases, with 18 bases between them. CDR3 loop: CSVEAQAQEGDTQYF. As DNA, the CDR3 is TGCAGCGTTGAGGCTCAGGCACAGGAGGGAGATACGCAGTATTTT.

This clonotype came up a few times. The chain couples TRBV12-3 or TRBV12-4 to TRBJ2-2; D not certain. V was trimmed by 1 base and J by 4 bases, leaving 13 bases between them. CDR3 length equals 16 residues. CDR3 sequence reads: CASSLDQVVPTGELFF. In DNA, the CDR3 is TGTGCCAGCAGTTTAGACCAGGTGGTACCCACCGGGGAGCTGTTTTTT.

The chain combines TRBV4-2 with TRBJ2-5; 16 bases line up with TRBD2. The germline CDR1 and CDR2 sequences are LGHNA and YNFKEQ. This CDR3 is built from 18 residues. V trimming: 4 bases; J trimming: 7 bases; junction bases outside the gene matches: 12. CDR3 sequence reads: CASSRPGTSGGALGTQYF. As DNA, the CDR3 is TGTGCCAGCAGCCGTCCCGGGACTAGCGGGGGGGCCCTTGGGACCCAGTACTTC.

This chain uses TRBV20-1 with TRBJ2-3; TRBD1 agrees at 10 bases. Germline V gene sequence: CDR1 DFQATT, CDR2 SNEGSKA (reference sequence). This CDR3 is 14 amino acids long. The trim removed 6 bases at V and 2 bases at J, leaving 5 bases unmatched. The CDR3 is CSARDRGYTDTQYF. The CDR3 DNA follows: TGCAGTGCCCGGGACAGGGGATACACAGATACGCAGTATTTT.

The chain couples TRBV15 to TRBJ1-2; D not resolved. Trimming removed 0 bases from V and 7 bases from J, with 15 bases in between. CDR1 and CDR2 (germline): LNHNV, YYDKDF (reference sequence). This CDR3 has 15 amino acids. The CDR3 here is CATSRDLGIFSGYTF. The CDR3 DNA reads TGTGCCACCAGCAGAGATCTGGGTATTTTCTCTGGCTACACCTTC.

This chain links TRBV12-3 or TRBV12-4 with TRBJ2-7; a weak D match, TRBD1 (5 bases). The CDR3 sequence is 15 residues long. The V end was cut by 4 bases, the J end by 4 bases, with 17 bases between. CDR3 DNA sequence: TGTGCCAGCAGTTCAAGTTCAGGGAAGAAGTACGAGCAGTACTTC. This gives the protein CASSSSSGKKYEQYF.

The chain has TRBV27 and TRBJ2-7; 7 nucleotides agree with TRBD1. CDR1 is MNHEY, CDR2 SMNVEV, per germline (reference sequence). The CDR3 is 14 amino acids. With V trimmed by 3 bases and J by 6 bases, 8 bases remained unmatched. In nucleotides, the CDR3 is TGTGCCAGCAGTTTGCAGGGGGTGATCCTCGAGCAGTACTTC. Protein sequence: CASSLQGVILEQYF.

This clonotype was detected a few times. The chain couples TRBV7-9 to TRBJ2-7, with TRBD2 identical over 7 bases. Germline CDR1 SEHNR, CDR2 FQNEAQ (reference sequence). CDR3 size: 15 residues. Trimming took 1 base from V and 6 from J; bases not matched to a gene: 9. CDR3 sequence: CASSLVGGLRGEQYF. The CDR3 nucleotides read TGTGCCAGCAGCTTAGTCGGGGGGTTGAGGGGCGAGCAGTACTTC.

The rearrangement links TRBV20-1 to TRBJ2-4; 7 nucleotides agree with TRBD2. Trimming at V came to 0 bases and at J to 0 bases, leaving 5 bases not matched to a gene. CDR1 DFQATT and CDR2 SNEGSKA come from the germline V gene (reference sequence). CDR3 length equals 16 residues. CDR3 bases: TGCAGTGCTAGAGATTCGGGGGGTCTAGCCAAAAACATTCAGTACTTC. It codes for CSARDSGGLAKNIQYF.

The chain recombines TRBV3-1 with TRBJ2-4; D is undetermined. V was cut by 1 base and J by 7 bases, with 17 bases left in between. The V gene's germline CDR1 is LGHDT and CDR2 YNNKEL (reference sequence). CDR3 length: 16 residues. CDR3 in amino acids: CASSQVLGGEDNIQYF. CDR3 in DNA: TGTGCCAGCAGCCAAGTTTTGGGTGGTGAGGACAACATTCAGTACTTC.